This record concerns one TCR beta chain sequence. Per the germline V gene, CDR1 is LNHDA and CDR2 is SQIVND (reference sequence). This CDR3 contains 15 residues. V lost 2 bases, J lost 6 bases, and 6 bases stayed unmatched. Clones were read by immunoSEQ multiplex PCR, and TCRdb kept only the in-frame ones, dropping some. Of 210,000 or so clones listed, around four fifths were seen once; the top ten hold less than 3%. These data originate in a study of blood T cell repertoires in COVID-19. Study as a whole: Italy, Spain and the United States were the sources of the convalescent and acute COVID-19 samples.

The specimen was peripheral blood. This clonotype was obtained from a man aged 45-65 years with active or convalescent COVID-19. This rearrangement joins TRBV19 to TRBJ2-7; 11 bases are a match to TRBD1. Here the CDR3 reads CASSIKGQGVLEQYF. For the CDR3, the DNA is TGTGCCAGTAGTATAAAGGGACAGGGGGTTCTCGAGCAGTACTTC.